One and the same sample provided the 14 T cell receptor beta chains below, sequenced in a study of cytomegalovirus exposure and HLA in healthy donors. Researchers ran the PCR with 60 Vbeta and 13 Jbeta primers. Libraries were prepared by immunoSEQ multiplex PCR; TCRdb keeps only in-frame clonotypes and omits some of them. The data show roughly 99,000 clones, with 76% seen just once and roughly 2.1% held by the top ten. The sequencing sample was made of PBMCs. These TCRs come from a young man in good health and CMV-seronegative.

The rearrangement joins TRBV10-3 to TRBJ2-3; no reliable D call. Germline V gene data show CDR1 as ENHRY and CDR2 as SYGVKD. The CDR3 sequence is 14 residues long. V was cut by 6 bases and J by 4 bases, with 14 bases left in between. The chain's CDR3 is CAIRGRLGADTQYF. The CDR3 DNA is TGTGCCATCAGAGGTCGGCTAGGTGCAGATACGCAGTATTTT.

V gene TRBV9 combines with J gene TRBJ2-5; 7 positions agree with TRBD1. CDR3 size: 14 residues. Looked up from germline, CDR1 is SGDLS and CDR2 is YYNGEE. V lost 3 bases and J lost 5; bases outside the gene matches: 7. The CDR3 region is CASSARQGRETQYF. The CDR3 DNA reads TGTGCCAGCAGCGCCCGACAGGGCCGGGAGACCCAGTACTTC.

This sequence joins TRBV6-6 and TRBJ2-7; D uncertain. The CDR3 loop spans 14 amino acids. Trimming removed 0 bases at V and 6 bases at J, with 12 bases between. Germline loops: CDR1 MNHNY, CDR2 SVGAGI (reference sequence). For the CDR3, the DNA is TGTGCCAGCAGTTACTCGAGTCGTCCGTCCGAGCAGTACTTC. Translation gives CASSYSSRPSEQYF.

The rearrangement uses TRBV27 and TRBJ2-3; TRBD2 matches at 8 bases. The CDR3 length is 15 residues. V lost 3 bases, J lost 4 bases, and 6 bases stayed unmatched. Germline CDR1 reads MNHEY; CDR2 reads SMNVEV (reference sequence). The CDR3 sequence: CASSLGGGGSDTQYF. The CDR3 DNA is TGTGCCAGCAGTTTGGGTGGCGGGGGGTCAGATACGCAGTATTTT.

This clone was detected a few times. V is TRBV7-9 and J is TRBJ1-2, with 8 bases lining up with TRBD1. The V gene end was trimmed by 4 bases and the J gene end by 3 bases; junction bases not matched to a gene: 7. The CDR3 covers 15 residues. Germline loops: CDR1 SEHNR, CDR2 FQNEAQ (reference sequence). CDR3 sequence reads: CASSSRQGTDYGYTF. DNA of the CDR3: TGTGCCAGCAGCTCACGACAGGGGACAGACTATGGCTACACCTTC.

This clone has only a few counts. The chain joins TRBV19 to TRBJ2-7; possibly TRBD1 for D (6 bases). V lost 5 bases to trimming and J lost 3 bases, with 17 bases between them. Germline CDR1 and CDR2: LNHDA and SQIVND (reference sequence). The CDR3 has 15 residues. The CDR3 sequence is CASSSGQRTIYEQYF. As DNA, the CDR3 is TGTGCCAGTAGTTCAGGACAGCGTACCATCTACGAGCAGTACTTC.

This chain links TRBV6-6 with TRBJ1-4; a possible D gene is TRBD1 (5 bases). Germline V gene lookup returns CDR1 MNHNY and CDR2 SVGAGI (reference sequence). The CDR3 is 15 residues long. The ends were cut back, 2 bases at V and 12 bases at J, with 19 bases in the middle. CDR3 in DNA: TGTGCCAGCAGTTACCGAGGGCGGGGGGAGACAGAACTGTTTTTT. It encodes CASSYRGRGETELFF.

This chain uses TRBV28 with TRBJ2-3, with TRBD1 matching 8 bases. Trimming cost V 1 base and J 3 bases; bases outside gene matches: 3. The CDR3 has 15 amino acids. The germline gives CDR1 MDHEN, CDR2 SYDVKM. The chain's CDR3 is CASSLSGGGTDTQYF. The CDR3 region has the DNA TGTGCCAGCAGTTTATCAGGGGGCGGGACAGATACGCAGTATTTT.

In its sample, this clone was seen once. The chain is built from TRBV7-9 and TRBJ2-7, with D hard to call. The CDR3 totals 11 residues. Trimming removed 3 bases from V and 5 bases from J, with 5 bases in between. Germline V gene data show CDR1 as SEHNR and CDR2 as FQNEAQ (reference sequence). The CDR3 sequence: CASSLRDEQYF. For the CDR3, the DNA is TGTGCCAGCAGCTTGAGAGACGAGCAGTACTTC.

The rearrangement uses TRBV15 and TRBJ2-1; possible D gene TRBD1, 5 bases. Trimming stripped 1 base from V and 13 bases from J, with 11 bases between. CDR1 and CDR2 from the germline V gene are LNHNV and YYDKDF (reference sequence). CDR3 length: 12 residues. The CDR3 nucleotides are TGTGCCACCAGCAGAGGCAGGGAAGTCCAGTTCTTC. This translates into CATSRGREVQFF.

This chain joins TRBV28 and TRBJ1-2; D unclear. CDR3 length: 12 residues. Trimming took off 10 bases at V and 8 bases at J, with 17 bases between the two ends. Germline V gene lookup returns CDR1 MDHEN and CDR2 SYDVKM. The CDR3 nucleotides are TGTGCCACCTCCCCGGAGTTCTGGGGCTACACCTTC. Translating gives CATSPEFWGYTF.

The chain joins TRBV5-6 to TRBJ1-2, with 9 positions matching TRBD1. The CDR3 spans 15 residues. Germline V gene sequence: CDR1 SGHDT, CDR2 YYEEEE. Trimming removed 0 bases from V and 5 bases from J; junction bases left unmatched: 5. This chain's CDR3 is CASSLGTGDSYGYTF. For the CDR3, the DNA is TGTGCCAGCAGCTTGGGGACAGGGGACTCTTATGGCTACACCTTC.

The chain has TRBV29-1 and TRBJ1-1; D remains unclear. V gave up 3 bases and J gave up 0 bases, with 11 bases separating them. The CDR3 is 14 residues long. Germline CDR1 SQVTM, CDR2 ANQGSEA. The CDR3 loop is CSVDTAILNTEAFF. CDR3 in DNA: TGCAGCGTTGACACAGCCATTCTGAACACTGAAGCTTTCTTT. Full variable domain (rest looked up from reference TRBV29-1 and TRBJ1-1): SAVISQKPSRDICQRGTSLTIQCQVDSQVTMMFWYRQQPGQSLTLIATANQGSEATYESGFVIDKFPISRPNLTFSTLTVSNMSPEDSSIYLCSVDTAILNTEAFFGQGTRLTVV.

The rearrangement joins TRBV11-2 to TRBJ2-5; D is possibly TRBD2 (5 bases). V lost 5 bases to trimming and J lost 2 bases, with 18 bases between them. The CDR3 runs 16 residues. Per the germline V gene, CDR1 is SGHAT and CDR2 is FQNNGV. CDR3 sequence: CASSPRQDGVQETQYF. The CDR3, as DNA: TGTGCCAGCAGCCCCCGTCAGGACGGGGTTCAAGAGACCCAGTACTTC.